This TCR beta chain was identified during a study of OX40 agonist ivuxolimab in advanced cancers. In the study overall: From about 23 to 85 years was the age range, with a mean of around 57 years, and over 70% were male. Findings and limits, study-wide: Averaged across samples, CD8+ T cells carried more expanded clones than CD4+ did.

The V gene lost 5 bases and the J gene lost 4 bases, with 13 bases spanning the gap. The CDR3 runs 14 residues. Germline V gene sequence: CDR1 MNHEY, CDR2 SVGAGI. Concerning this clone itself: As yet, its antigen is unknown.

Using immunoSEQ multiplex PCR, the repertoire was profiled, and TCRdb retains in-frame clones only, with some absent. In the table there are some 70,000 clones, approximately 90% of which are singletons. This clonotype was sampled from an adult with an advanced solid tumor such as melanoma, head and neck, liver or kidney cancer. J is TRBJ2-3 and V is TRBV6-5; the D is unclear. This material consisted of CD4+ or CD8+ T cells sorted from blood, taken in a trial of the OX40 agonist ivuxolimab. CDR3 in DNA: TGTGCCAGCAGTCCCGGTGGAGTCCCAGATACGCAGTATTTT. Protein product: CASSPGGVPDTQYF.